The 10 T cell receptor beta chains below all came from one sample that was sequenced in a study of read filtering for tumor transcriptome and immune sequencing. Molecular barcoded adaptors covering alpha/delta and beta/gamma chains were used on roughly 400 ng RNA. TCRdb fed the reads into MiXCR, producing one record per CDR3 protein. Of 75,000 to 95,000 distinct CDR3 sequences in the sample, 20% to 25% were seen once. Specimen: a population of CD138-negative cells sorted from bone marrow. Receptors originate from a donor aged 40 or older with multiple myeloma.

Worth noting for this clonotype: A much larger clone sits a single nucleotide away, making a read error possible. As the CDR3 is not closed by the conserved phenylalanine or tryptophan, this likely results from a read error. The chain joins TRBV4-2 to TRBJ1-2, with a possible D match to TRBD1 (6 bases). The CDR3 has 15 amino acids. CDR1 is LGHNA and CDR2 is YNFKEQ in the germline V gene. V lost 0 bases, J lost 6 bases, and 14 bases lay in between. This chain's CDR3 is CASSQEEGGADGYTL. CDR3 DNA sequence: TGTGCCAGCAGCCAAGAGGAAGGGGGGGCGGATGGCTACACCCTC.

For this clonotype: A much larger clone differs from this one at a single base, so this may be a read error. V usage is TRBV11-2 and J usage is TRBJ2-7, with 7 nucleotides matching TRBD1. Germline CDR1 reads SGHAT; CDR2 reads FQNNGV. The CDR3 has 14 residues. DNA of the CDR3: TGTGCCGGCAGCTCCCGACAGGGAGCCTACGAGCAGTACTTC. As protein: CAGSSRQGAYEQYF.

This clonotype was found many times. The chain recombines TRBV7-9 with TRBJ2-1, with D possibly TRBD2 on 5 matching bases. There are 17 residues in the CDR3. Per the germline V gene, CDR1 is SEHNR and CDR2 is FQNEAQ (reference sequence). V shed 7 bases and J shed 4 bases, with 23 bases lying between them. The CDR3 sequence is CASTPRVALADYNEQFF. In DNA form, the CDR3 reads TGTGCCAGCACCCCCCGAGTTGCCCTAGCCGATTACAATGAGCAGTTCTTC.

This clonotype has a count of ten or more. The CDR3 region is CSVDGALGDTQYF. Written as DNA, the CDR3 is TGCAGCGTTGACGGGGCCCTGGGTGATACGCAGTATTTT. The chain has TRBV29-1 and TRBJ2-3; D assignment may be TRBD1 or TRBD2 (5 bases each). The CDR3 loop spans 13 amino acids. Germline CDR1 and CDR2: SQVTM and ANQGSEA. Trimming shortened V by 3 bases and J by 6 bases, and 13 bases separated the two germline ends.

This clonotype was seen a few times. The chain has TRBV7-3 and TRBJ1-1; tentative D call: TRBD1 (5 bases). The CDR3 totals 13 residues. Germline CDR1 and CDR2: SGHTA and FQGTGA. The ends were cut back, 2 bases at V and 10 bases at J, with 14 bases in the middle. CDR3 amino acids: CASSLDPGRAAFF. The CDR3 DNA follows: TGTGCCAGCAGCTTAGATCCGGGGCGCGCAGCTTTCTTT.

This clonotype was found many times. The CDR3 region is CASSLGPGYGYTF. CDR3 nucleotide sequence: TGCGCCAGCAGCTTGGGTCCAGGGTATGGCTACACCTTC. The chain joins TRBV5-1 to TRBJ1-2, with TRBD1 as a possible D gene (5 bases). CDR1 is SGHRS and CDR2 is YFSETQ in the germline V gene. This CDR3 has 13 amino acids. The V end lost 0 bases, the J end lost 5 bases, and 8 bases lay between the germline ends.

This clonotype showed up many times. This chain links TRBV5-6 with TRBJ2-3; no reliable D call. The germline CDR1 and CDR2 sequences are SGHDT and YYEEEE. Trimming took off 3 bases at V and 2 bases at J, with 16 bases between the two ends. The CDR3 is 16 residues long. In DNA, the CDR3 is TGTGCCAGCAGCTCCCAAGTTGGGCCTAACACAGATACGCAGTATTTT. Residues: CASSSQVGPNTDTQYF.

This clonotype was detected many times. The V gene is TRBV7-9, the J gene TRBJ2-3; TRBD2 matches 9 bases. Germline values: CDR1 SEHNR, CDR2 FQNEAQ (reference sequence). J was trimmed by 4 bases and V by 2 bases; bases with no gene match: 1. The CDR3 has 14 amino acids. CDR3 protein: CASSLLAGADTQYF. CDR3 bases: TGTGCCAGCAGCTTATTAGCGGGGGCAGATACGCAGTATTTT.

This clonotype was seen at least ten times. The chain combines TRBV6-5 with TRBJ2-1; 10 bases are shared with TRBD2. CDR1 and CDR2 (germline): MNHEY, SVGAGI. After removal of 7 bases from V and 6 bases from J, the junction contained 9 bases not matched to a gene. CDR3 length: 15 amino acids. In nucleotides, the CDR3 is TGTGCCAGCACCAATTTAGCGGGGGGCTCCAATGAGCAGTTCTTC. Translated: CASTNLAGGSNEQFF.

This clonotype has at least ten counts. This chain joins TRBV3-1 and TRBJ2-1; D may be TRBD2 (7 bases). The CDR3 is 15 amino acids. CDR1 and CDR2 from the germline V gene are LGHDT and YNNKEL (reference sequence). The germline V and J ends were trimmed by 0 bases and 7 bases, with 13 bases remaining between them. The CDR3 region has the DNA TGTGCCAGCAGCCAAGATGTGCGGGGGCGGAATGAGCAGTTCTTC. Its translation is CASSQDVRGRNEQFF.